The rows below give T cell receptor beta chains drawn from one sample of a study of T cells in Graves' hyperthyroidism and ophthalmopathy. A single record per CDR3 protein comes from TCRdb applying MiXCR to the multiplex PCR reads. The repertoire holds approximately 430,000 distinct CDR3 sequences, with approximately 15% as singletons. The source material was blood. Receptor source: a woman aged 18-29 years with Graves' hyperthyroidism. CDR3s include the opening cysteine and the closing phenylalanine or tryptophan. Fields, in order: V gene, clone size, D gene, J gene, CDR3 DNA, CDR3 protein. A D gene is named only where the DNA matches it firmly. A row's size may be missing; if present it is once, few, many or a size class.

TRBV20-1,many,.,TRBJ2-7,TGCAGTGCTGGGAAACAGGGGAGGCCCTACGAGCAGTACTTC,CSAGKQGRPYEQYF
TRBV24-1,many,.,TRBJ1-5,TGTGCCACCAGCTTAAGCAATCAGCCCCAGCATTTT,CATSLSNQPQHF
TRBV7-3,many,.,TRBJ1-1,TGTGCCAGCAGCTTATTCGGGGCCCCGGGGACTGAAGCTTTCTTT,CASSLFGAPGTEAFF
TRBV20-1,few,.,TRBJ1-1,TGCAGTGCTAGTGAGGCGGGGGCAGATCTACGGGCGGCTTTCTTT,CSASEAGADLRAAFF
TRBV20-1,.,.,TRBJ2-2,TGCAGTGCTACCCGGGGAGGGGGGGAAATCGGGGAGCTGTTTTTT,CSATRGGGEIGELFF
TRBV6-1,few,.,TRBJ1-6,TGTGCCAGCAGTTCCCTTAATTCACCCCTCCACTTT,CASSSLNSPLHF
TRBV29-1,.,.,TRBJ2-5,TGCAGCGTTGGTCACAGACTCCAAGAGACCCAGTACTTC,CSVGHRLQETQYF
TRBV29-1,few,.,TRBJ2-7,TGCAGCGTCGCACCCCCGGGACACCGGGAGTACGAGCAGTACTTC,CSVAPPGHREYEQYF
TRBV7-3,.,.,TRBJ2-5,TGTGCCAGCAGCTTAACGGTGGCAGGGGCGGAGACCCAGTACTTC,CASSLTVAGAETQYF
TRBV9,.,.,TRBJ2-7,TGTGCCAGCAGCGTAGTAGGCAGTTCCTACGAGCAGTACTTC,CASSVVGSSYEQYF
TRBV27,.,.,TRBJ1-4,TGTGCCAGCAGTTTTCAGGGGAATGAAAAACTGTTTTTT,CASSFQGNEKLFF
TRBV6-9,.,.,TRBJ1-1,TGTGCCAGCAGTCCCGCCGAACAGGCTTTCTTT,CASSPAEQAFF
TRBV20-1,many,.,TRBJ1-1,TGCAGTGCTAGCGTTCCCCCATTGAACACTGAAGCTTTCTTT,CSASVPPLNTEAFF
TRBV3-1,many,TRBD1,TRBJ1-2,TGTGCCAGCAGCCCATCAGGGGGCGCGTATGGCTACACCTTC,CASSPSGGAYGYTF
TRBV4-2,few,.,TRBJ1-2,TGTGCCAGCAGACCTAGAGAAGGAGGGGCGGAGGGCTACACCTTC,CASRPREGGAEGYTF
TRBV20-1,many,.,TRBJ1-1,TGCAGTGCCGAACCTTGGACAGATAACACTGAAGCTTTCTTT,CSAEPWTDNTEAFF